Listed here are 11 T cell receptor beta chains from one sample, sequenced in a study of immune evolution from preneoplasia to lung adenocarcinoma. Clones were read by immunoSEQ multiplex PCR, and TCRdb kept only the in-frame ones, dropping some. This sample has about 11,000 clones, with about four fifths found just once. Material: FFPE minimally invasive lung adenocarcinoma tissue. The receptors derive from a person aged 60-80 years with lung adenocarcinoma.

This chain uses TRBV27 with TRBJ1-5, with D unclear. This CDR3 spans 17 amino acids. Germline V gene data show CDR1 as MNHEY and CDR2 as SMNVEV (reference sequence). V lost 3 bases, J lost 2 bases, and 17 bases lay in between. The CDR3 DNA reads as TGTGCCAGCAGTTTTTTTCCACCCGAACCGGGCAATCAGCCCCAGCATTTT. The encoded protein is CASSFFPPEPGNQPQHF.

V and J are TRBV7-9 and TRBJ2-5; D call uncertain. Trimming removed 5 bases from V and 4 bases from J, with 11 bases in between. Germline V gives CDR1 SEHNR, CDR2 FQNEAQ (reference sequence). The CDR3 sequence is 13 residues long. This CDR3 reads CASSAITGETQYF. CDR3 nucleotide sequence: TGTGCCAGCAGCGCGATTACCGGAGAGACCCAGTACTTC. Filled out from reference TRBV7-9 and TRBJ2-5, the complete variable domain reads DTGVSQNPRHKITKRGQNVTFRCDPISEHNRLYWYRQTLGQGPEFLTYFQNEAQLEKSRLLSDRFSAERPKGSFSTLEIQRTEQGDSAMYLCASSAITGETQYFGPGTRLLVL.

The chain employs TRBV29-1 and TRBJ2-1; maybe TRBD2 (5 bases). Germline values: CDR1 SQVTM, CDR2 ANQGSEA. This CDR3 is 14 amino acids long. The V gene lost 3 bases and the J gene lost 4 bases, with 13 bases spanning the gap. CDR3 nucleotide sequence: TGCAGCGTTGACGAGGGTGGTCTGTACAATGAGCAGTTCTTC. Translating gives CSVDEGGLYNEQFF.

This clone appeared a few times. Within the sample, other DNA sequences also encode this same CDR3. The V and J genes are TRBV6-6 and TRBJ1-1, with 7 bases that match TRBD1. The germline CDR1 and CDR2 sequences are MNHNY and SVGAGI (reference sequence). Germline trimming cut 6 bases from V and 1 base from J; bases unmatched to any gene: 5. The CDR3 consists of 14 residues. The CDR3, as DNA: TGTGCCAGCAGACCTACAGGGGAGAACACTGAAGCTTTCTTT. Translating gives CASRPTGENTEAFF.

The V call is TRBV4-2, the J call TRBJ2-7; 7 bases align to TRBD1. V was pared by 1 base and J by 0 bases, with 6 bases of the junction left unmatched. CDR3 length equals 16 residues. Per germline, CDR1 LGHNA and CDR2 YNFKEQ. This CDR3 reads CASSQGQGVFSYEQYF. DNA of the CDR3: TGTGCCAGCAGCCAAGGCCAGGGGGTATTCTCCTACGAGCAGTACTTC.

In this sample, this clone turned up a few times. The rearrangement joins TRBV9 to TRBJ2-1; 12 nucleotides match TRBD2. Germline V gene sequence: CDR1 SGDLS, CDR2 YYNGEE. Losses at the gene ends were 0 bases for V and 2 bases for J; bases not matched to a gene: 0. This CDR3 has 16 residues. The CDR3 reads CASSVGLAGAYNEQFF. CDR3 DNA: TGTGCCAGCAGCGTAGGACTAGCGGGAGCCTACAATGAGCAGTTCTTC.

This chain connects TRBV28 to TRBJ2-5; the D gene is possibly TRBD2 (6 bases). Looked up from germline, CDR1 is MDHEN and CDR2 is SYDVKM. This CDR3 has 19 amino acids. Trimming shortened V by 3 bases and J by 0 bases, and 23 bases separated the two germline ends. The chain's CDR3 is CASSFGGEDFSTYQETQYF. The CDR3 DNA reads TGTGCCAGCAGTTTTGGTGGGGAGGACTTTTCCACGTACCAAGAGACCCAGTACTTC.

This chain links TRBV20-1 with TRBJ1-2; D gene uncertain. The CDR3 length is 11 residues. V dropped 0 bases and J dropped 8 bases, with 7 bases sitting between them. CDR1 and CDR2 from the germline V gene are DFQATT and SNEGSKA (reference sequence). CDR3 coding DNA: TGCAGTGCTAGAGAGACTTACGGCTACACCTTC. Protein product: CSARETYGYTF.

V gene TRBV18 combines with J gene TRBJ2-5; 7 nucleotides align to TRBD2. CDR1 is KGHSH and CDR2 is LQKENI in the germline V gene. The CDR3 covers 15 residues. J gave up 2 bases and V 2 bases, and 5 bases lay outside the gene matches. The DNA of the CDR3 is TGTGCCAGCTCACCAAGCGTGGGACTACAAGAGACCCAGTACTTC. This codes for CASSPSVGLQETQYF.

The V call is TRBV4-3, the J call TRBJ1-2; a possible D gene is TRBD1 (5 bases). V lost 1 base and J 5 bases, leaving 11 bases between the germline ends. The CDR3 has 14 amino acids. Germline lookup yields CDR1 LGHNA and CDR2 YSLEER. CDR3 residues: CASSQGQGAYGYTF. Here the CDR3 DNA reads TGCGCCAGCAGCCAAGGCCAGGGCGCGTATGGCTACACCTTC.

The chain combines TRBV10-3 with TRBJ2-3, with 10 bases matching TRBD1. Germline CDR1 is ENHRY and CDR2 is SYGVKD. Losses at the gene ends were 6 bases for V and 5 bases for J; bases not matched to a gene: 11. There are 16 residues in the CDR3. The CDR3 loop is CAIRDRDRGSQDTQYF. The CDR3 DNA reads as TGTGCCATCAGAGACCGGGACAGGGGATCTCAAGATACGCAGTATTTT.